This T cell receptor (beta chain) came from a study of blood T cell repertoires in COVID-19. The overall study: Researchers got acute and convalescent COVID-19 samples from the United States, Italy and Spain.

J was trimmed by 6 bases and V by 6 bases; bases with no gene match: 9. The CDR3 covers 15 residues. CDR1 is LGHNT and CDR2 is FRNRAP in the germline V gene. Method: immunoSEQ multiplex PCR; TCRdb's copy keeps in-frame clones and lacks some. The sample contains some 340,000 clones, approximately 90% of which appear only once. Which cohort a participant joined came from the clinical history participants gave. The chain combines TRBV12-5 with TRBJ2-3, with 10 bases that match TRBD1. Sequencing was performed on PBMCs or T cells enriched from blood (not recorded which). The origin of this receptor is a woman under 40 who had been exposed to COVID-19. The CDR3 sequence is CASGHRDRGYDTQYF. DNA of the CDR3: TGTGCTAGTGGCCACCGGGACAGGGGTTACGATACGCAGTATTTT. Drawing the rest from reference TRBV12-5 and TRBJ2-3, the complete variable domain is DARVTQTPRHKVTEMGQEVTMRCQPILGHNTVFWYRQTMMQGLELLAYFRNRAPLDDSGMPKDRFSAEMPDATLATLKIQPSEPRDSAVYFCASGHRDRGYDTQYFGPGTRLTVL.